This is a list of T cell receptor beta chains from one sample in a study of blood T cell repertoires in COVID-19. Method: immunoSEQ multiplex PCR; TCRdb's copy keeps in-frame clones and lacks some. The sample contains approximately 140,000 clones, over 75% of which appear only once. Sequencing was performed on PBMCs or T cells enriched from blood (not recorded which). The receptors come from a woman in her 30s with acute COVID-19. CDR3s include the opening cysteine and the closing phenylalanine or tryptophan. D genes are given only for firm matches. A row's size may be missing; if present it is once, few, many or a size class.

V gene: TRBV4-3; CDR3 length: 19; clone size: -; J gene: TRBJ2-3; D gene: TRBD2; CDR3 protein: CASSQDRPGLAGESDTQYF; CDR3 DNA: TGCGCCAGCAGCCAAGATCGCCCGGGACTAGCGGGAGAATCCGATACGCAGTATTTT
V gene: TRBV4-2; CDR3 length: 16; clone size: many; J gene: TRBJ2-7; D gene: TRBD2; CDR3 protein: CASSRNSGTPSYEQYF; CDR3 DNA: TGTGCCAGCAGCCGGAATAGCGGGACCCCCTCCTACGAGCAGTACTTC
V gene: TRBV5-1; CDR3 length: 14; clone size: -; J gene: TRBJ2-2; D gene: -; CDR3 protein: CASSLGGNTGELFF; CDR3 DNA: TGCGCCAGCAGCCTCGGGGGGAACACCGGGGAGCTGTTTTTT
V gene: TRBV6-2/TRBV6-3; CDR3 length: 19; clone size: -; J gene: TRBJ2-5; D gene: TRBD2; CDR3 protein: CASSYFQDPGLAGEETQYF; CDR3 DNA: TGTGCCAGCAGTTACTTCCAAGATCCGGGACTAGCGGGAGAGGAGACCCAGTACTTC
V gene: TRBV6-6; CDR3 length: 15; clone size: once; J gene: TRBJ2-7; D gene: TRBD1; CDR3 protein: CASNHPGQGLYEQYF; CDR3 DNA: TGTGCCAGCAACCACCCGGGACAGGGCCTCTACGAGCAGTACTTC
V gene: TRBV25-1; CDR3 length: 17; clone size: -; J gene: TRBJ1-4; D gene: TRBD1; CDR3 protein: CASSGPDRRVTNEKLFF; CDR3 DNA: TGTGCCAGCAGCGGGCCGGACAGGCGGGTAACTAATGAAAAACTGTTTTTT
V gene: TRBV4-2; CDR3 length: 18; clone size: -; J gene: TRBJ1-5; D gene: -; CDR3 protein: CASSQDLGGSGSNQPQHF; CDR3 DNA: TGTGCCAGCAGCCAAGATCTTGGGGGGAGCGGGAGCAATCAGCCCCAGCATTTT
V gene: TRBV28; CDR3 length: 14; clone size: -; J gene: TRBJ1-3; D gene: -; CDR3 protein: CASRLTGAGNTIYF; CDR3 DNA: TGTGCCAGCAGATTGACAGGTGCCGGAAACACCATATATTTT
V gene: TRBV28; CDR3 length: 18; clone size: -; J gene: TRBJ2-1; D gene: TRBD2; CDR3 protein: CASIHGASGFLVGNEQFF; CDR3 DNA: TGTGCCAGCATTCACGGGGCTAGCGGGTTCCTTGTTGGTAATGAGCAGTTCTTC
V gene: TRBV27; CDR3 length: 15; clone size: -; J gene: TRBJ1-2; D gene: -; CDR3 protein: CASSLGQGWIDGYTF; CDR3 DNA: TGTGCCAGCAGTTTAGGCCAGGGATGGATAGATGGCTACACCTTC
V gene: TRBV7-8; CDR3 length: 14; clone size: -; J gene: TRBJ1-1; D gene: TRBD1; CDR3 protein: CASSLRTGGSEAFF; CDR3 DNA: TGTGCCAGCAGCTTAAGGACAGGGGGCTCCGAAGCTTTCTTT
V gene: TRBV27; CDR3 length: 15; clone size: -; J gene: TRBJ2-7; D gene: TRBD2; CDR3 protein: CASSLLVAGALEQYF; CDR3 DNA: TGTGCCAGCAGTTTATTAGTAGCGGGAGCTTTAGAGCAGTACTTC
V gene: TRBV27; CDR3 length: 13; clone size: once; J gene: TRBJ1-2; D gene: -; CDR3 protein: CASSPSGGYGYTF; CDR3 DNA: TGTGCCAGCAGTCCCTCGGGGGGCTATGGCTACACCTTC